This TCR beta chain comes out of a study of blood T cell repertoires in COVID-19. Study-wide context: Donors in the United States, Italy and Spain gave samples during acute or convalescent COVID-19. Sources were T cells, B-cell-depleted T cells, or PBMCs; the material itself was cDNA or gDNA.

As processed by the authors: Cell counts per sample came from amplifying reference gene primers. TCRdb's copy holds only in-frame clones and misses some; the assay was immunoSEQ multiplex PCR. Clone size and the V and J calls come from that table; the DNA yielded D and trimming. This table holds some 50,000 clones, roughly 88% found once. V dropped 0 bases and J dropped 6 bases, with 14 bases sitting between them. Germline V gene lookup returns CDR1 SGDLS and CDR2 YYNGEE. The length of the CDR3 is 15 residues. Material for sequencing was peripheral blood. The source is a woman aged 60 to 75 with acute or convalescent COVID-19. The chain employs TRBV9 and TRBJ2-3; D is possibly TRBD1 (5 bases). The DNA of the CDR3 is TGTGCCAGCAGCGTAGGATCTACAGGTGACGATACGCAGTATTTT. Translating gives CASSVGSTGDDTQYF.